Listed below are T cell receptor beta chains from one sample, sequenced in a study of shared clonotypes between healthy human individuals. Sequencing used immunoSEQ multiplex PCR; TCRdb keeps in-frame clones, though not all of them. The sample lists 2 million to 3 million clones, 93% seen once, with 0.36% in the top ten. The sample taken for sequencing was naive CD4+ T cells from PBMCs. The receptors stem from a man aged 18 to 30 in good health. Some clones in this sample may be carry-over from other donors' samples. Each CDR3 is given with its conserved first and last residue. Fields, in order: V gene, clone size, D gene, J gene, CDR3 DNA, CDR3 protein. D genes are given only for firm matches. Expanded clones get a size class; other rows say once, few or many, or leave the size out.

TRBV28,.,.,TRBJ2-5,TGTGCCAGCAGTTTATGGCAATTACAAGAGACCCAGTACTTC,CASSLWQLQETQYF
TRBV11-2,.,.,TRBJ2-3,TGTGCCAGCAGCTTAGACAGGGGATCGGGACCGCAGTATTTT,CASSLDRGSGPQYF
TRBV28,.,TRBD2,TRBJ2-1,TGTGCCAGCAGTTGGGGGGGAGGTGGCGGGAGGGCCATCGAGCAGTTCTTC,CASSWGGGGGRAIEQFF
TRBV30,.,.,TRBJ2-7,TGTGCCTGGAGTGTGATTTCTGGACAACACTACGAGCAGTACTTC,CAWSVISGQHYEQYF
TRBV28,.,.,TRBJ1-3,TGTGCCAGCAGTTTCCCTCGGACCAGAACTGGAAACACCATATATTTT,CASSFPRTRTGNTIYF
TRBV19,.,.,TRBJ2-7,TGTGCCAGTAGTATGGGATACGAGCAGTACTTC,CASSMGYEQYF
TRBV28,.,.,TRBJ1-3,TGTGCCACCCGTCTCCTTAACACCATATATTTT,CATRLLNTIYF
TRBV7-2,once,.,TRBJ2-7,TGTGCCAGCAGTCCTCGGGACACCTACTACGAGCAGTACTTC,CASSPRDTYYEQYF
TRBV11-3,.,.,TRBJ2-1,TGTGCCAGCAGCTTCCAGGGCGGCTACAATGAGCAGTTCTTC,CASSFQGGYNEQFF
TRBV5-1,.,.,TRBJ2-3,TGCGCCAGCAGCTTGGGAGGGTTGGGCACAGATACGCAGTATTTT,CASSLGGLGTDTQYF
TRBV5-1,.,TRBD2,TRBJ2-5,TGCGCCAGCAGCTACCCCGTTAATGCGACTAGCGGGAGGGCCCCCCAAGAGACCCAGTACTTC,CASSYPVNATSGRAPQETQYF
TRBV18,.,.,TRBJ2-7,TGTGCCAGCTCAGGAGCCGGGACCACAGTTGGCGAGCAGTACTTC,CASSGAGTTVGEQYF
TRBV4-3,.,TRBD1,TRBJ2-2,TGCGCCAGCAGCCAAGTACAGGGGTTATGGTCGGACACCGGGGAGCTGTTTTTT,CASSQVQGLWSDTGELFF
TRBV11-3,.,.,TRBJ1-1,TGTGCCAGCAGCTTTTCGTGGACCCAGGGCGCTGAAGCTTTCTTT,CASSFSWTQGAEAFF
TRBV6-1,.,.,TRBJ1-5,TGTGCCAGCAGTGAAAGACGCTATAGCAATCAGCCCCAGCATTTT,CASSERRYSNQPQHF
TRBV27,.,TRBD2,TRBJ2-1,TGTGCCAGCAGTTTATTAGGCGGGAGGTCCTACAATGAGCAGTTCTTC,CASSLLGGRSYNEQFF
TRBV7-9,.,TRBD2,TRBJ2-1,TGTGCCAGCAGCTTAGCGAAGGGGAGCGGGGTCTCTTACAATGAGCAGTTCTTC,CASSLAKGSGVSYNEQFF
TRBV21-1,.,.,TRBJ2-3,TGTGCCAGCAGCTTCATGGGGGACAGCCCAGATACGCAGTATTTT,CASSFMGDSPDTQYF
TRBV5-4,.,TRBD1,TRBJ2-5,TGTGCCAGCAGCTTGGGGGGACAGGGGAGTGGGACCCAGTACTTC,CASSLGGQGSGTQYF
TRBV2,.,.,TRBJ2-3,TGTGCCTTTAAAGGAACAGGCACAGATACGCAGTATTTT,CAFKGTGTDTQYF